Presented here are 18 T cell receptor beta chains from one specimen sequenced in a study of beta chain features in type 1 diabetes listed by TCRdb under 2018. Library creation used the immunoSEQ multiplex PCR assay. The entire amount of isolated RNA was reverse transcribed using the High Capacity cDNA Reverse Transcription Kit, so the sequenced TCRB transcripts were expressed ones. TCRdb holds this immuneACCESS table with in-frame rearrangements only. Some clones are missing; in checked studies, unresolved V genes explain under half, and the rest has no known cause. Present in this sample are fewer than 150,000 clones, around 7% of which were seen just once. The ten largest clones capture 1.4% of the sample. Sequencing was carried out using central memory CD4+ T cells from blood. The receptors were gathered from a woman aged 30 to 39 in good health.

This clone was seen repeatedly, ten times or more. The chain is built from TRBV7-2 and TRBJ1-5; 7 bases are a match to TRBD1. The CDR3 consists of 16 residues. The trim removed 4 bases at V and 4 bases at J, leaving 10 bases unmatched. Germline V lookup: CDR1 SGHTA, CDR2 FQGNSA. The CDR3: CASSYQSTGSNQPQHF. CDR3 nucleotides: TGTGCCAGCAGCTACCAGTCGACAGGGTCTAATCAGCCCCAGCATTTT.

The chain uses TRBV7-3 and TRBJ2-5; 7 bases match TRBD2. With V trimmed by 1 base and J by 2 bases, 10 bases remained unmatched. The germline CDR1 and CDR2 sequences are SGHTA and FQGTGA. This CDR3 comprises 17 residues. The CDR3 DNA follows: TGTGCCAGCAGCTTAATCCATTCCTTAGCGGGTCAAGAGACCCAGTACTTC. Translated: CASSLIHSLAGQETQYF.

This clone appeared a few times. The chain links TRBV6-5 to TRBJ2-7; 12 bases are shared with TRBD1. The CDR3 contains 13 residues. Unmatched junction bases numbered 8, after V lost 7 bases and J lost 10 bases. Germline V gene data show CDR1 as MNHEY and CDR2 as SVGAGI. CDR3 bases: TGTGCCAGCACCGGGACAGGGGGCCTCGGACAGTACTTC. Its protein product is CASTGTGGLGQYF.

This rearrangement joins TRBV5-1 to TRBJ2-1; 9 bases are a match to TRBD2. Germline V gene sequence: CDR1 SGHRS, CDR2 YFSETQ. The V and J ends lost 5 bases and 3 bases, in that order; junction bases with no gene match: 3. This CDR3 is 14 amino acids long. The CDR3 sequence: CASRREGFYNEQFF. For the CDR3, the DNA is TGCGCCAGCAGGCGGGAGGGGTTCTACAATGAGCAGTTCTTC.

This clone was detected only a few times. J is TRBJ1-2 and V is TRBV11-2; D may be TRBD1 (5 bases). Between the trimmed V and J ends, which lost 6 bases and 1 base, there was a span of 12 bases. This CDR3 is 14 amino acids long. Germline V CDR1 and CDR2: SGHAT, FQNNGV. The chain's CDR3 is CASSAGVFNYGYTF. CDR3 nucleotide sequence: TGTGCCAGCAGTGCGGGGGTGTTTAACTATGGCTACACCTTC.

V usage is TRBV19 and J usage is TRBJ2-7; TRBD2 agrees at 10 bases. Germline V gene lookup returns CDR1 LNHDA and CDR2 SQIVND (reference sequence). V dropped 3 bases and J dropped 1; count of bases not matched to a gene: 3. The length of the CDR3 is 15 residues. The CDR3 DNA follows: TGTGCCAGTAGTATGGTAGCGGGAGGATCCTACGAGCAGTACTTC. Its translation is CASSMVAGGSYEQYF.

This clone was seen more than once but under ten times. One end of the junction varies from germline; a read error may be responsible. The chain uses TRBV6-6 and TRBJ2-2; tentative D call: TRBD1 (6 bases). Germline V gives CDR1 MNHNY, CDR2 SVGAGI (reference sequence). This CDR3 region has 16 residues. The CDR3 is CAISGEQGTNTGELFF. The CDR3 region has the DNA TGTGCCATCAGTGGGGAACAGGGTACGAACACCGGGGAGCTGTTTTTT.

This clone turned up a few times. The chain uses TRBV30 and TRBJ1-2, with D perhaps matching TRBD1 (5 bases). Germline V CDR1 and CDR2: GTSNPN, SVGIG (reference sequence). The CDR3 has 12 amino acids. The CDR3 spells CAHDRRNYGYTF. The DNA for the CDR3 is TGTGCACATGACAGAAGAAACTATGGCTACACCTTC.

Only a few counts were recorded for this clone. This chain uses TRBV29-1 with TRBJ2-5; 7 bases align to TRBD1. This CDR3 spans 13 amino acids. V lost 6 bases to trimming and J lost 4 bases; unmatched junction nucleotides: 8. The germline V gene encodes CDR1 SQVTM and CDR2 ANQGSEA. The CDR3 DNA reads TGCAGCGTCCATACAGGGGCCATAGAGACCCAGTACTTC. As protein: CSVHTGAIETQYF.

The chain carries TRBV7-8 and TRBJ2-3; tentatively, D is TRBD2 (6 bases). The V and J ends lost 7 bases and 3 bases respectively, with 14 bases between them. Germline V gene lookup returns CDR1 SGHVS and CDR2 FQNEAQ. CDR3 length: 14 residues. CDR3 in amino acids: CASILTGGTDTQYF. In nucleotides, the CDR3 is TGTGCCAGCATCCTCACCGGGGGTACAGATACGCAGTATTTT. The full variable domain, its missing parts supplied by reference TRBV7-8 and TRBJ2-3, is GAGVSQSPRYKVAKRGQDVALRCDPISGHVSLFWYQQALGQGPEFLTYFQNEAQLDKSGLPSDRFFAERPEGSVSTLKIQRTQQEDSAVYLCASILTGGTDTQYFGPGTRLTVL.

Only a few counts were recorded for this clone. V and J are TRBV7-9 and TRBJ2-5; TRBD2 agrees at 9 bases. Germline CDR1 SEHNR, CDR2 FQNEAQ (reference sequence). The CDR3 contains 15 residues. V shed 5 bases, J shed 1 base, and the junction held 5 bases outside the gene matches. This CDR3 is CASSNRLAVQETQYF. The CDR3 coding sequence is TGTGCCAGCAGCAACCGACTAGCGGTCCAAGAGACCCAGTACTTC.

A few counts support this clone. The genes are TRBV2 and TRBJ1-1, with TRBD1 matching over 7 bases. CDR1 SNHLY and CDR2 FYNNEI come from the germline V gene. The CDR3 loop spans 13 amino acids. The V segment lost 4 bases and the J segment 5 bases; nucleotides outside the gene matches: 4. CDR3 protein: CASSAARGTEAFF. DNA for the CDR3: TGTGCCAGCAGTGCTGCCAGGGGGACTGAAGCTTTCTTT.

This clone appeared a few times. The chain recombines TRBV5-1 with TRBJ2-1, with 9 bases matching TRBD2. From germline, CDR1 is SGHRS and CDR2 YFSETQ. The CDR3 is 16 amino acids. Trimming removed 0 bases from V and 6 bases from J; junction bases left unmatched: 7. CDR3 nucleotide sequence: TGCGCCAGCAGCTTGGTCGCTAGCGGGATGGCCAATGAGCAGTTCTTC. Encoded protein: CASSLVASGMANEQFF.

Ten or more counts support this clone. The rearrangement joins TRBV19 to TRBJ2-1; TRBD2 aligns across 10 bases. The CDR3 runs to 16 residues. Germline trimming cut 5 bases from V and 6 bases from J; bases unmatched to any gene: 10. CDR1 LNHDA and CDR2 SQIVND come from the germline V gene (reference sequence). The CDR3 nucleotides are TGTGCCAGTAGTCCTCCCGGAGCGGGAGGGTTCAATGAGCAGTTCTTC. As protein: CASSPPGAGGFNEQFF.

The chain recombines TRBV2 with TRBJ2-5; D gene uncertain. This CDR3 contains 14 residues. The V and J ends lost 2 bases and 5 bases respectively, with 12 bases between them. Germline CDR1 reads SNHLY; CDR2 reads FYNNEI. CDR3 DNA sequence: TGTGCCAGCAGTGAACAGGCCGGTGAGGAGACCCAGTACTTC. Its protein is CASSEQAGEETQYF. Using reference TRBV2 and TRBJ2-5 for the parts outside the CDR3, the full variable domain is EPEVTQTPSHQVTQMGQEVILRCVPISNHLYFYWYRQILGQKVEFLVSFYNNEISEKSEIFDDQFSVERPDGSNFTLKIRSTKLEDSAMYFCASSEQAGEETQYFGPGTRLLVL.

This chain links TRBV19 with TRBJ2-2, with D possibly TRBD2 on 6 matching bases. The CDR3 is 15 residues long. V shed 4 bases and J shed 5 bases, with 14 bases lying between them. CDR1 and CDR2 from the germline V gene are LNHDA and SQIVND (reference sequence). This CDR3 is CASSTAWSGTGELFF. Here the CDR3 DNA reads TGTGCCAGTAGTACGGCTTGGAGCGGGACCGGGGAGCTGTTTTTT.

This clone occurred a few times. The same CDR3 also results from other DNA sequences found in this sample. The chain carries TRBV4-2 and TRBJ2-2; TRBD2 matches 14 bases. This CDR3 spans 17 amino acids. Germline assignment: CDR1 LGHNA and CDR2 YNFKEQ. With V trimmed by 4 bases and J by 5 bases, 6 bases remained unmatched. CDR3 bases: TGTGCCAGCAGCCCTGGACTAGCGGGAGGTAGGACCGGGGAGCTGTTTTTT. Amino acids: CASSPGLAGGRTGELFF.

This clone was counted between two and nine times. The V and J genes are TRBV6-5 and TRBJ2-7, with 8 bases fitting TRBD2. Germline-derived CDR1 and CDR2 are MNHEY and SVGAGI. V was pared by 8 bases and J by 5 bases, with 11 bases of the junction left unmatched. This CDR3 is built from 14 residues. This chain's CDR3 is CASRLERELHEQYF. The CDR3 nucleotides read TGTGCCAGCCGGTTGGAGCGGGAGCTGCACGAGCAGTACTTC.